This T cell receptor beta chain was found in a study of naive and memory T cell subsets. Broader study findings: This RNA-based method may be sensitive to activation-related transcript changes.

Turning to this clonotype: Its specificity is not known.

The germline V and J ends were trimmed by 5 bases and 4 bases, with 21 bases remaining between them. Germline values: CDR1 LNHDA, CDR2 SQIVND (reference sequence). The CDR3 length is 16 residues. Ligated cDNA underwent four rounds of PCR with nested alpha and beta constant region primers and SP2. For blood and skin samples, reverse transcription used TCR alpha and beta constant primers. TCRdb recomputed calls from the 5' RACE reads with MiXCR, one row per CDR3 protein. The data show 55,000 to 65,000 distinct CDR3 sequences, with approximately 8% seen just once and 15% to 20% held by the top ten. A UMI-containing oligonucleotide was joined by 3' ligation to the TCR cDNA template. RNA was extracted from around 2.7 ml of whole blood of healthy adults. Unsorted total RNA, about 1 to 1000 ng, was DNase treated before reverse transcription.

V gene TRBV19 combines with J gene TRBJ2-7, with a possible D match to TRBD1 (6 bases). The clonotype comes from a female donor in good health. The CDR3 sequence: CASSFRHRVGFYEQYF. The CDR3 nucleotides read TGTGCCAGTAGTTTCAGGCACAGGGTCGGCTTTTACGAGCAGTACTTC.